This TCR beta chain was sequenced in a study of OX40 agonist ivuxolimab in advanced cancers. Study information: Three patients responded partially, comprising one with hepatocellular carcinoma and two with cutaneous melanoma. Whole-study findings and limits: At 0.1 to 3.0 mg/kg, clonal expansion of CD4+ and CD8+ blood T cells had occurred by week 6.

With autoimmune disease history or systemic immunosuppression, patients were excluded. Measured with immunoSEQ multiplex PCR; TCRdb has only the in-frame clones, and not every one. The profile shows some 80,000 clones, about nine tenths of them singletons. Points on this clone: Its antigen is not known.

Germline values: CDR1 MDHEN, CDR2 SYDVKM. The CDR3 covers 16 residues. V lost 2 bases and J 0 bases, leaving 11 bases between the germline ends. The clonotype was recovered from an adult with an advanced solid tumor such as melanoma, head and neck, liver or kidney cancer. The sample consisted of CD4+ or CD8+ T cells sorted from blood, taken in a trial of the OX40 agonist ivuxolimab. The chain carries TRBV28 and TRBJ2-4, with D perhaps matching TRBD2 (6 bases). This chain's CDR3 is CASSLVAAGAKNIQYF. The CDR3, as DNA: TGTGCCAGCAGTTTAGTCGCAGCGGGAGCCAAAAACATTCAGTACTTC. Supplemented by reference TRBV28 and TRBJ2-4, the full variable domain reads DVKVTQSSRYLVKRTGEKVFLECVQDMDHENMFWYRQDPGLGLRLIYFSYDVKMKEKGDIPEGYSVSREKKERFSLILESASTNQTSMYLCASSLVAAGAKNIQYFGAGTRLSVL.